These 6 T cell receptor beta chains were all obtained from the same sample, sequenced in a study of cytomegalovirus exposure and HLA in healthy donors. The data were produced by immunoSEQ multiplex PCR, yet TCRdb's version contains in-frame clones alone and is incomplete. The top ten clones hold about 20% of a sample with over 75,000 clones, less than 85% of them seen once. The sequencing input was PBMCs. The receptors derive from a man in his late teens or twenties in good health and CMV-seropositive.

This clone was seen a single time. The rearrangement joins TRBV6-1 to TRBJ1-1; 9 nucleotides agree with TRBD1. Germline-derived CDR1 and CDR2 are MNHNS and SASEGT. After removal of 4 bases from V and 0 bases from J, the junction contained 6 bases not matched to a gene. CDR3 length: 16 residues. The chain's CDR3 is CASSGRDRVMNTEAFF. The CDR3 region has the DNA TGTGCCAGCAGTGGCCGGGACAGGGTCATGAACACTGAAGCTTTCTTT.

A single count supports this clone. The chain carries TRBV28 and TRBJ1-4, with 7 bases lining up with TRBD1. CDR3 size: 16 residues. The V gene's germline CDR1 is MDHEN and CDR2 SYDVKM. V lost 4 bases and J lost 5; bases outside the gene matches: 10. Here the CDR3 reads CASSSRGQVGNEKLFF. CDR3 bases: TGTGCCAGCAGTTCCCGTGGACAGGTGGGGAATGAAAAACTGTTTTTT.

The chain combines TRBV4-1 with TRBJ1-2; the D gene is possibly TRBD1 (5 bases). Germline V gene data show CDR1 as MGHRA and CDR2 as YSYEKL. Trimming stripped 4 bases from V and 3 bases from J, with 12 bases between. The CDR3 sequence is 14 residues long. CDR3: CASSRGENYYGYTF. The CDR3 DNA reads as TGCGCCAGCAGCCGGGGGGAGAACTACTATGGCTACACCTTC.

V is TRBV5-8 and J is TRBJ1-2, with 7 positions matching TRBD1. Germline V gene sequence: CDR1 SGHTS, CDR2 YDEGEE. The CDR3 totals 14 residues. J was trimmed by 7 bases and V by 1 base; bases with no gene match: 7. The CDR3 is CASSLKGAGFGYTF. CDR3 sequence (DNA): TGTGCCAGCAGCTTGAAGGGGGCTGGGTTTGGCTACACCTTC.

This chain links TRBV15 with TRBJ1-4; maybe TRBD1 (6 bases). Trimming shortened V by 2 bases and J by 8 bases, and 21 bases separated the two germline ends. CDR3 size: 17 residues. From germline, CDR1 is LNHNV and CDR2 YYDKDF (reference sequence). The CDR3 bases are TGTGCCACCAGCAGATTTCCCCCACAGGGCCATGAAGAAAAACTGTTTTTT. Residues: CATSRFPPQGHEEKLFF.

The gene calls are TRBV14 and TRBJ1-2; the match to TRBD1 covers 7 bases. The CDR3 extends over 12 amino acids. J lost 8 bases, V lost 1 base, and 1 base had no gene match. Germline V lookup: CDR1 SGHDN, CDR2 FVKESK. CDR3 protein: CASSQVQGGYTF. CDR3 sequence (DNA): TGTGCCAGCAGCCAAGTACAGGGGGGCTACACCTTC.